This TCR beta chain was documented in a study of post-analysis software for immune sequencing data. For the study at large: In terms of disease course, relapsing-remitting, secondary progressive and progressive-relapsing multiple sclerosis were included.

This CDR3 is built from 13 residues. From germline, CDR1 is DFQATT and CDR2 SNEGSKA (reference sequence). Points from the study as a whole: TRBV5-6, TRBV5-1 and TRBV20-1 were among four to six TRBV segments more frequent in patients than controls. Controls showed significantly higher normalized Chao1 diversity than did multiple sclerosis patients.

Turning to this clonotype: Antigen specificity is unknown.

Libraries were made from TCR beta cDNA, and they carried unique molecular identifiers. About 500,000 cDNA molecules came from about 1 to 10 million T cells. MiXCR, run by TCRdb on the PCR reads, gives a single entry per CDR3 protein. The repertoire holds approximately 440,000 distinct CDR3 sequences, with around 40% as singletons. This receptor was identified in a girl under 18 with multiple sclerosis. Sequencing was done on a sample of blood. J is TRBJ2-5 and V is TRBV20-1; no clear D gene. The CDR3 DNA reads as TGCAGCCCCGGCTTGGTAGGGCTTAACAAGCAGTACTTC. Its translation is CSPGLVGLNKQYF.